A selection of T cell receptor beta chains follows, all from one sample in a study of blood T cells in healthy people across ages. In TCRdb, the 5' RACE reads were re-called with MiXCR into one record per CDR3 protein. The data show approximately 670,000 distinct CDR3 sequences, around two fifths seen once. The specimen was blood. The receptors were sampled from an elderly man in good health. The CDR3 runs from the conserved cysteine through the conserved F or W. D genes are given only for firm matches. Clone size is given for some rows only: seen once, a few or many times, or a class if the clone is expanded.

>NA|TRBJ1-4|TRBV15|few
TGTGCCACCAGCAGAGATCGAGGGGTAGGAGAAAAACTGTTTTTT
CATSRDRGVGEKLFF
>TRBD1|TRBJ1-5|TRBV6-1|NA
TGTGCCAGCAGTGAAGTTCAGGGGGCGGCTCAGCCCCAGCATTTT
CASSEVQGAAQPQHF
>NA|TRBJ1-2|TRBV4-1|few
TGCGCCAGCAGCCAAGACAGGGAAGTAGGAGGCTACACCTTC
CASSQDREVGGYTF
>TRBD2|TRBJ2-3|TRBV5-1|few
TGCGCCAGCAGCTTACAGACTAGCGCAGATACGCAGTATTTT
CASSLQTSADTQYF
>TRBD1|TRBJ1-1|TRBV29-1|few
TGCAGCGTTGTGGAGACAGGGGGCCTTGAAGCTTTCTTT
CSVVETGGLEAFF
>TRBD2|TRBJ2-5|TRBV29-1|few
TGCAGCGTTGACAGGCGAGCGGGGAAGGGACAAGAGACCCAGTACTTC
CSVDRRAGKGQETQYF
>TRBD1|TRBJ2-7|TRBV6-2/TRBV6-3|NA
TGTGCCAGCAGCCAAGACCGGGACAGGGGTTACGAGCAGTACTTC
CASSQDRDRGYEQYF
>NA|TRBJ2-7|TRBV20-1|NA
TGCAGTGCCCCATCGGGACGGCGAACCTCCTACGAGCAGTACTTC
CSAPSGRRTSYEQYF
>TRBD2|TRBJ2-2|TRBV7-2|many
TGTGCCAGCAGCTCGGGACTACATACCGGGGAGCTGTTTTTT
CASSSGLHTGELFF
>TRBD2|TRBJ2-5|TRBV20-1|few
TGCAGTGCTGCCGGGACTAGCGGGAGGAACCAAGAGACCCAGTACTTC
CSAAGTSGRNQETQYF